Shown below are 3 T cell receptor beta chains from a single sample sequenced in a study of blood T cell repertoires in COVID-19. Sequencing was performed with immunoSEQ multiplex PCR; in TCRdb, only in-frame clones are kept and a portion is missing. The sample consists of hundreds of thousands of clones, approximately 86% of them appearing once. Material: peripheral blood. The receptors here all came from a human donor in a cohort sampled during active COVID-19.

V is TRBV4-1 and J is TRBJ1-1; 7 bases map to TRBD1. The CDR3 extends over 18 amino acids. J was trimmed by 10 bases and V by 0 bases; bases with no gene match: 20. CDR1 is MGHRA and CDR2 is YSYEKL in the germline V gene. The CDR3 DNA reads as TGCGCCAGCAGCCAAGATCTTGTTCAGGACAGGCCCTGGTCGGGAGCTTTCTTT. This sequence encodes CASSQDLVQDRPWSGAFF.

The chain recombines TRBV4-1 with TRBJ2-7, with 8 bases identical to TRBD1. Trimming at V came to 3 bases and at J to 7 bases, leaving 14 bases not matched to a gene. CDR1 and CDR2 (germline): MGHRA, YSYEKL. CDR3 length: 16 amino acids. Written as DNA, the CDR3 is TGCGCCAGCAGCCACCCCGGCGGCAGGGGGCTTTGGGAGCAGTACTTC. Translated, it gives CASSHPGGRGLWEQYF.

This clone was picked up one time. V is TRBV2 and J is TRBJ1-3, with 7 positions matching TRBD1. The CDR3 covers 15 residues. The junction had 8 bases not matched to a gene; V was cut back by 6 bases and J by 3 bases. Germline V CDR1 and CDR2: SNHLY, FYNNEI. CDR3 residues: CASREGADFGNTIYF. The CDR3 DNA sequence: TGTGCCAGCAGGGAGGGGGCAGACTTTGGAAACACCATATATTTT.